This T cell receptor (beta chain) was documented in a study of PD-1 blockade in classical Hodgkin lymphoma (dated by TCRdb to about 2020). Background for the entire study: Nivolumab dosing was 3 mg/kg intravenously every 2 weeks, continuing until either disease progression or unacceptable toxicity. The study used CyTOF and TCR beta sequencing to define a peripheral blood immune signature of response to PD-1 blockade in classical Hodgkin lymphoma. Beyond this particular receptor, the publication reports: The study was restricted to a single clinical trial cohort, and the causes of repertoire differences, possibly disease activity or prior therapy, were left undefined. A significant rise by C4D1 was seen in CD4+ but not CD8+ TCR diversity (p=0.0027 vs p=0.16), with the rise being most apparent in complete responders (p=0.02). Lower diversity was observed in patients in whom nivolumab was started less than 1 year after ASCT, and these patients were excluded from later analyses so that confounding by immune reconstitution would be avoided. Trial patients with a complete response had baseline diversity similar to that of newly diagnosed patients, while partial responders and progressors had significantly lower diversity. Baseline TCR diversity was reported as lower in newly diagnosed patients than in healthy donors, and lower still in relapsed/refractory patients.

Genomic DNA was isolated using the Qiagen DNeasy kit from unsorted PBMCs as well as from negatively selected CD4+ and CD8+ fractions. Using primers that anneal to V and J segments, immunoSEQ multiplex PCR amplified the TCR beta CDR3 regions. A synthetic immune receptor repertoire was used to minimize amplification bias, and any remaining bias was removed computationally after sequencing. From the authors' description of their analysis: Custom Python scripts were used to quantify repertoire diversity as the Shannon entropy index. Unsorted, CD4+ and CD8+ repertoires were examined separately, except in combined analyses, for which CD4+ and CD8+ sequences were merged in silico. A clone was considered expanded if an increase in frequency of at least 2-fold after treatment relative to C1D1 was found, and a pseudocount of 0.5 was applied to clones undetected at baseline. Clones with 0 or 1 copy at C1D1 were classified as singleton clones, and clones with 2 or more copies were classified as non-singleton clones. Clones expanded in unsorted samples were labelled as CD4+, CD8+ or unknown by matching protein sequences in sorted samples from the same patient. Diversity changes from C1D1 to C4D1 were tested in paired samples using Wilcoxon tests. Not all clones reach the TCRdb copy of this immuneACCESS table, which keeps in-frame sequences only. Checked studies attribute under half of the gap to unresolved V genes and leave the rest unexplained. The DNA was the basis for D and trimming; V, J and clone size are from that table. The sample records 40,000 to 50,000 clones, around 87% of which are singletons. The ten largest clonotypes hold roughly 6% of the sample.

Concerning this clone: No antigen is known for it. This likely comes from a read error, as the CDR3 has no conserved phenylalanine or tryptophan at its end.

The time point label on this specimen signifies: cycle 2 day 1 (C2D1) of nivolumab. Relapse after autologous stem cell transplantation had occurred in all trial patients, and cohorts A, B and C were distinguished by prior brentuximab vedotin exposure. A total of roughly 57 patients with relapsed/refractory classical Hodgkin lymphoma made up the trial cohort, and each patient's best overall response was complete response, partial response or progressive disease. Single-agent nivolumab was administered to trial patients in the multi-cohort phase II CheckMate 205 trial. An independent review committee assessed best overall response by applying the 2007 International Working Group response criteria. Trial PBMCs were obtained immediately prior to nivolumab initiation (C1D1) and on therapy at cycle 2 day 1 and cycle 4 day 1. Peripheral blood was collected in 8 mL Vacutainer Cell Preparation Tubes, from which PBMCs were isolated by centrifugation and then cryopreserved.

In the germline V gene, CDR1 corresponds to LGHNA and CDR2 to YNFKEQ. V sheds 0 bases and J sheds 2 bases, leaving 14 bases between their ends. The CDR3 comprises 16 residues, both ends counted. Just the 48-base CDR3 DNA is kept, in frame starting at base 1. The sequence was collected from a human donor with classical Hodgkin lymphoma. Recombination joined TRBV4-2 with TRBJ2-7; the D region possibly corresponds to TRBD2 (6 bases align). The specimen was peripheral blood mononuclear cells (PBMCs), collected before the second cycle of nivolumab. The encoded CDR3 is CASSQESAGQPYEQYL. The DNA sequence is as follows: TGTGCCAGCAGCCAAGAGTCGGCGGGGCAACCCTACGAGCAGTACCTC.